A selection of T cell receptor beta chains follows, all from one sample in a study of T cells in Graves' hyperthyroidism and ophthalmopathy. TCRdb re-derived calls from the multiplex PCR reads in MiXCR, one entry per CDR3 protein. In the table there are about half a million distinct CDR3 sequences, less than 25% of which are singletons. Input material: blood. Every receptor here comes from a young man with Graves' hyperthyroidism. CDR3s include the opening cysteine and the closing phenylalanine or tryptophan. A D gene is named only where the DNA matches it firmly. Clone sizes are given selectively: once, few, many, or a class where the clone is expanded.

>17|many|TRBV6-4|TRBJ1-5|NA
CASLLDLRNEGNQPQHF
TGTGCCAGCCTCCTAGACCTTAGAAATGAGGGCAATCAGCCCCAGCATTTT
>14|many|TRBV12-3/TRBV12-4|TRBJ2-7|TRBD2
CASSFGTSGYEQYF
TGTGCCAGCAGTTTCGGGACTAGTGGGTACGAGCAGTACTTC
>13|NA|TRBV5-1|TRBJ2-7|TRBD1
CASSLSTGAEQYF
TGCGCCAGCAGCTTAAGTACAGGGGCTGAGCAGTACTTC
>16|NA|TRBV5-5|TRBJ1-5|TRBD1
CASSLADRVVDQPQHF
TGTGCCAGCAGCTTGGCTGACAGGGTCGTAGACCAGCCCCAGCATTTT
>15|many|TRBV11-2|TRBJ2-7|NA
CASSLPTRGQHEQYF
TGTGCCAGCAGCTTACCGACAAGAGGGCAACACGAGCAGTACTTC
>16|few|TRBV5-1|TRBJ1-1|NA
CASSQGQDLTFTEAFF
TGCGCCAGCAGCCAGGGGCAGGATCTTACTTTCACTGAAGCTTTCTTT
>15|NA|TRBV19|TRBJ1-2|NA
CASSIQGLSSYGYTF
TGTGCCAGTAGTATTCAGGGCTTATCTTCCTACGGCTACACCTTC
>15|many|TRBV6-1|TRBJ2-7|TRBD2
CASSPLAGGVGEQYF
TGTGCCAGCAGTCCACTAGCGGGGGGTGTCGGCGAGCAGTACTTC
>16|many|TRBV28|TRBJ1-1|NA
CASSLGGMFMNTEAFF
TGTGCCAGCAGTTTAGGGGGCATGTTCATGAACACTGAAGCTTTCTTT
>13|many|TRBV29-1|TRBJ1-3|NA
CSVGGGSGNTIYF
TGCAGCGTGGGAGGGGGCTCTGGAAACACCATATATTTT
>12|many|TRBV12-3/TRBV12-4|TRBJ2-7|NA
CASSWTLYEQYF
TGTGCCAGCAGTTGGACACTCTACGAGCAGTACTTC
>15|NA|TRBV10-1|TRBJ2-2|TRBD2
CASSEVAGEFGELFF
TGCGCCAGCAGTGAGGTGGCGGGAGAATTCGGGGAGCTGTTTTTT